This T cell receptor (beta chain) was captured by sequencing in a study of blood T cell repertoires in COVID-19. Turning to the study itself: Sites across the United States, Italy and Spain contributed samples from acute and convalescent COVID-19. Sources were T cells, B-cell-depleted T cells, or PBMCs; the material itself was cDNA or gDNA.

How the authors handled the data: Reference gene primers were amplified, and this amplification served to estimate nucleated cell counts. The repertoire was sequenced with immunoSEQ multiplex PCR; TCRdb's copy has only in-frame clones and lacks some. The V and J calls and clone size were taken over from that table, and D and trimming were inferred from the DNA. The repertoire holds more than 110,000 clones, about 86% seen once, with more than 7% in the top ten. The origin of this receptor is a human donor in a cohort sampled during active COVID-19. The sample taken for sequencing was peripheral blood.

The CDR3 here is CASSPGTGLLETQYF. The CDR3 bases are TGTGCCAGCAGTCCCGGGACAGGGTTGTTGGAGACCCAGTACTTC. The chain employs TRBV2 and TRBJ2-5; 9 bases line up with TRBD1. This CDR3 contains 15 residues. The germline gives CDR1 SNHLY, CDR2 FYNNEI. V was clipped by 5 bases and J by 5 bases; unmatched bases: 9. Full variable domain (remainder filled in from reference TRBV2 and TRBJ2-5): EPEVTQTPSHQVTQMGQEVILRCVPISNHLYFYWYRQILGQKVEFLVSFYNNEISEKSEIFDDQFSVERPDGSNFTLKIRSTKLEDSAMYFCASSPGTGLLETQYFGPGTRLLVL.